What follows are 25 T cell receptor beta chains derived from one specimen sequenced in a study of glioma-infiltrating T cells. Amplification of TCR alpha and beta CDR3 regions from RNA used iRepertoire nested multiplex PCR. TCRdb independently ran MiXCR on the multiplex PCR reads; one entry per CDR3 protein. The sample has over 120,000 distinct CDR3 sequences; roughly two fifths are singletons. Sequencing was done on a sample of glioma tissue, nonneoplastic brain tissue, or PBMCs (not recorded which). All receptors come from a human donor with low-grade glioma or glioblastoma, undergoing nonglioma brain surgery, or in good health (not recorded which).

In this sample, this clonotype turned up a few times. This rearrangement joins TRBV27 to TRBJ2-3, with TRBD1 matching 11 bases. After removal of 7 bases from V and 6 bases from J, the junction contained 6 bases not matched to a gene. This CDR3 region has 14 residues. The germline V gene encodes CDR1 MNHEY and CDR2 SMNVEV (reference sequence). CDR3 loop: CASNSGQGGDTQYF. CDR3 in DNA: TGTGCCAGCAACTCGGGACAGGGGGGGGATACGCAGTATTTT.

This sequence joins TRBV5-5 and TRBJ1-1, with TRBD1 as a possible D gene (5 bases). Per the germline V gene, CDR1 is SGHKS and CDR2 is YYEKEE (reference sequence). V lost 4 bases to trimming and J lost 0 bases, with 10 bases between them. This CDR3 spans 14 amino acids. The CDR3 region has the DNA TGTGCCAGCAGCGCCGGGACGGTGAACACTGAAGCTTTCTTT. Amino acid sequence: CASSAGTVNTEAFF.

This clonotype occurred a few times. The CDR3 reads CASSYEAGSTEAFF. For the CDR3, the DNA is TGTGCCAGCAGTTACGAGGCAGGAAGCACTGAAGCTTTCTTT. This chain connects TRBV6-6 to TRBJ1-1; D gene unclear. Germline lookup yields CDR1 MNHNY and CDR2 SVGAGI (reference sequence). Trimming cost V 2 bases and J 4 bases, with 11 bases left between them. This CDR3 has 14 amino acids.

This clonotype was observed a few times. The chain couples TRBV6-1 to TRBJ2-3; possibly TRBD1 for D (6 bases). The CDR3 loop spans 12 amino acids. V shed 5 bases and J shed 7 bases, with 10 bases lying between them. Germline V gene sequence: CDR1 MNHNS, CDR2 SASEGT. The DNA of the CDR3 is TGTGCCAGCAGTCGCGACAGGTATACGCAGTATTTT. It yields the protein CASSRDRYTQYF.

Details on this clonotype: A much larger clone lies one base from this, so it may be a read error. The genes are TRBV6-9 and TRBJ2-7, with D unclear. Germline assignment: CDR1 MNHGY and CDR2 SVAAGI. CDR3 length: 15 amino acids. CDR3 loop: CASSYEVGSSYEHYF. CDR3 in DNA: TGTGCCAGCAGTTACGAGGTCGGCAGCTCCTACGAGCATTACTTC.

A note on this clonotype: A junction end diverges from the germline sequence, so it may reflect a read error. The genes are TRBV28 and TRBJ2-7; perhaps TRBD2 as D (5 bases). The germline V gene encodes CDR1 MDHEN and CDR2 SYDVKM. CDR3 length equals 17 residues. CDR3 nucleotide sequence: TGTGCCAGCTCGTCACTTCTACCGTCCGAGGGTTTCTACGGGCAGTACTTC. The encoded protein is CASSSLLPSEGFYGQYF.

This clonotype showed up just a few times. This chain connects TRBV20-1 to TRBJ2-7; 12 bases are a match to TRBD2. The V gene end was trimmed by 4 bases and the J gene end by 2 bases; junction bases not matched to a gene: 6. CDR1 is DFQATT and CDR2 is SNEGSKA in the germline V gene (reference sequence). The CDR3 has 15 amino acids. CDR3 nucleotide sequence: TGCAGTGCTACTTCACCTAGCGGGGGGGCCTACGAGCAGTACTTC. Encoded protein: CSATSPSGGAYEQYF.

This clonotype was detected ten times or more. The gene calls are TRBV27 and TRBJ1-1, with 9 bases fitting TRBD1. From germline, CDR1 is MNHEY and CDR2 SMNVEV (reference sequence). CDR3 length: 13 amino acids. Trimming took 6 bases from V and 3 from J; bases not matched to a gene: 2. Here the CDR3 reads CASRGQGHTEAFF. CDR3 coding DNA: TGTGCCAGCAGGGGACAGGGACACACTGAAGCTTTCTTT.

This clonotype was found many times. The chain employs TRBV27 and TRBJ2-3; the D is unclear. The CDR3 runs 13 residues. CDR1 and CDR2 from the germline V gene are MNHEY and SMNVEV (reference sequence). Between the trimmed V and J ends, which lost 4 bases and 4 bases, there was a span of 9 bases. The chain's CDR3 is CASSSVGSDTQYF. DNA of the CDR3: TGTGCCAGCAGTTCCGTCGGGTCAGATACGCAGTATTTT.

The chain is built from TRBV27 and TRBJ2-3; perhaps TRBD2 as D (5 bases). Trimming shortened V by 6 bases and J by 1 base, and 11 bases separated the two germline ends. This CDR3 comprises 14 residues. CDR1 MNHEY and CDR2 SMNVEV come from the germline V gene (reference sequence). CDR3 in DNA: TGTGCCAGCAGCTTTGACGGGGGCACAGATACGCAGTATTTT. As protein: CASSFDGGTDTQYF.

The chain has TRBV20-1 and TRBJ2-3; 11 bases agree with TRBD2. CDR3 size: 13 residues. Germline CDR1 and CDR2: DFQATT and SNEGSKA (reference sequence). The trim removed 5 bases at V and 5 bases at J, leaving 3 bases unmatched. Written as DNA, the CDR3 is TGCAGTGCTGGTAGCGGGAGGGAAGATACGCAGTATTTT. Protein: CSAGSGREDTQYF.

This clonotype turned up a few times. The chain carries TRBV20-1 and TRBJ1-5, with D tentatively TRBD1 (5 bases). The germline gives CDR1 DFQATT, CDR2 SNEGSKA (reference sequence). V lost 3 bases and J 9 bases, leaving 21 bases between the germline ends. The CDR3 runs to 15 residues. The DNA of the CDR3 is TGCAGTGCTAGTAAGGTAGGGGCCACAAATGGGCCCCAGCATTTT. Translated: CSASKVGATNGPQHF.

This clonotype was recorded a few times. CDR3 DNA: TGTGCCAGCTCACCCGGCTCCTCTAGCACAGATACGCAGTATTTT. As protein: CASSPGSSSTDTQYF. This chain connects TRBV18 to TRBJ2-3; no firm D call. The V gene's germline CDR1 is KGHSH and CDR2 LQKENI. The CDR3 is 15 residues long. Deletions cut 3 bases from V and 0 bases from J, with 10 bases between.

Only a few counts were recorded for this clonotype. The CDR3 sequence: CASRHQGGTEAFF. The CDR3, as DNA: TGTGCCAGCAGACATCAGGGAGGTACTGAAGCTTTCTTT. This sequence joins TRBV6-2 or TRBV6-3 and TRBJ1-1; TRBD1 is a possible D gene (5 bases). CDR3 length equals 13 residues. The germline gives CDR1 MNHEY, CDR2 SVGEGT. V was clipped by 6 bases and J by 5 bases, with 13 bases between them.

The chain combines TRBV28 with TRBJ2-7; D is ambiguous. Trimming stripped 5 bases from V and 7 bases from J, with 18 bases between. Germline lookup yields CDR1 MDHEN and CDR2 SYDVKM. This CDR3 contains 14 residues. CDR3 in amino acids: CASSRTGPLLEQYF. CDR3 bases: TGTGCCAGCAGTCGGACCGGCCCCCTTTTAGAGCAGTACTTC.

The CDR3 is CASTPQETQYF. As DNA, the CDR3 is TGTGCCAGCACCCCTCAAGAGACCCAGTACTTC. This chain links TRBV11-2 with TRBJ2-5; no clear D gene. Germline loops: CDR1 SGHAT, CDR2 FQNNGV. This CDR3 comprises 11 residues. The V end lost 7 bases, the J end lost 2 bases, and 5 bases lay between the germline ends. Filled out from reference TRBV11-2 and TRBJ2-5, the complete variable domain reads EAGVAQSPRYKIIEKRQSVAFWCNPISGHATLYWYQQILGQGPKLLIQFQNNGVVDDSQLPKDRFSAERLKGVDSTLKIQPAKLEDSAVYLCASTPQETQYFGPGTRLLVL.

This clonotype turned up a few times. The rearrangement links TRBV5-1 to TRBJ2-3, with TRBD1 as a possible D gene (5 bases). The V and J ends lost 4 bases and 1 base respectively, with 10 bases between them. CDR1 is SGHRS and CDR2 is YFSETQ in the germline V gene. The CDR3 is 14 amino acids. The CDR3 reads CASSPDSRTDTQYF. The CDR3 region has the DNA TGCGCCAGCAGCCCAGACAGCCGCACAGATACGCAGTATTTT.

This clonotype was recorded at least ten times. The CDR3 protein is CASSQGQNSNQPQHF. CDR3 nucleotide sequence: TGCGCCAGCAGCCAAGGACAAAATAGCAATCAGCCCCAGCATTTT. The V gene is TRBV4-1, the J gene TRBJ1-5; no definite D call. V gave up 1 base and J gave up 0 bases, with 7 bases separating them. This CDR3 is 15 amino acids long. Germline CDR1 is MGHRA and CDR2 is YSYEKL.

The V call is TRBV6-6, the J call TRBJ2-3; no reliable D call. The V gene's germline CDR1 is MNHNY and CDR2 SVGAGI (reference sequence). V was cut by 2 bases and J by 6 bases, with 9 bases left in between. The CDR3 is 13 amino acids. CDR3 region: CASSYQERDTQYF. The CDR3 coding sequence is TGTGCCAGCAGTTACCAGGAAAGGGATACGCAGTATTTT.

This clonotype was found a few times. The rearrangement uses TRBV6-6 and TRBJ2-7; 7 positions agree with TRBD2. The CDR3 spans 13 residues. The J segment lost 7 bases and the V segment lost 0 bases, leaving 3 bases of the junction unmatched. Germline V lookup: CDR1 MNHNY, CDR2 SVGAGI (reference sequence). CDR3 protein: CASSYSLASEQYF. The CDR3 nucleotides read TGTGCCAGCAGTTACTCACTAGCGTCTGAGCAGTACTTC.

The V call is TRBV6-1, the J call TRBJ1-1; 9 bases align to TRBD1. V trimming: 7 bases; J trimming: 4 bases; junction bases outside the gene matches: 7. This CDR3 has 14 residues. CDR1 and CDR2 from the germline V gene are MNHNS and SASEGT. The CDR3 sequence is CASIWTGASTEAFF. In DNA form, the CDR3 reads TGTGCCAGCATATGGACAGGGGCATCCACTGAAGCTTTCTTT.

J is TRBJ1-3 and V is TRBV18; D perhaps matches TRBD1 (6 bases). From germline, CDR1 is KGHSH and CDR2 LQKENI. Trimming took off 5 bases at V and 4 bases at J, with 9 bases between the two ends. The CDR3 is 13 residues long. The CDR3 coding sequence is TGTGCCAGCTCAACACAGGGAGGAAACACCATATATTTT. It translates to CASSTQGGNTIYF.

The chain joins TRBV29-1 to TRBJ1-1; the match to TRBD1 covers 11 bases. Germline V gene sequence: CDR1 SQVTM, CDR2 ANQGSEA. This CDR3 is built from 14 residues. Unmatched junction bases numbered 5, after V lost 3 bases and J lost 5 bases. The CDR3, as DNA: TGCAGCGTTGACGGGGGGACAGGGGGAACTGAAGCTTTCTTT. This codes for CSVDGGTGGTEAFF.

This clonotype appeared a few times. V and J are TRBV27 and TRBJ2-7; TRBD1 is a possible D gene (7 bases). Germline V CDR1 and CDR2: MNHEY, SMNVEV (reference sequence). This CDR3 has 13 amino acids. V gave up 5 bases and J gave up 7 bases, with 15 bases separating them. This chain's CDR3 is CASSPDAGGEQYF. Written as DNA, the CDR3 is TGTGCCAGCAGTCCCGACGCAGGGGGGGAGCAGTACTTC.

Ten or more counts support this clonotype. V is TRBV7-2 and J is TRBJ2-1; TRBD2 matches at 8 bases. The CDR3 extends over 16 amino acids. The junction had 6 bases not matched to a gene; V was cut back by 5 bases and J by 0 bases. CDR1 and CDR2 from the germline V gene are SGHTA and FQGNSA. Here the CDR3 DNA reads TGTGCCAGCAGCCCAGTAGCGGGGAGCTCCTACAATGAGCAGTTCTTC. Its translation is CASSPVAGSSYNEQFF.